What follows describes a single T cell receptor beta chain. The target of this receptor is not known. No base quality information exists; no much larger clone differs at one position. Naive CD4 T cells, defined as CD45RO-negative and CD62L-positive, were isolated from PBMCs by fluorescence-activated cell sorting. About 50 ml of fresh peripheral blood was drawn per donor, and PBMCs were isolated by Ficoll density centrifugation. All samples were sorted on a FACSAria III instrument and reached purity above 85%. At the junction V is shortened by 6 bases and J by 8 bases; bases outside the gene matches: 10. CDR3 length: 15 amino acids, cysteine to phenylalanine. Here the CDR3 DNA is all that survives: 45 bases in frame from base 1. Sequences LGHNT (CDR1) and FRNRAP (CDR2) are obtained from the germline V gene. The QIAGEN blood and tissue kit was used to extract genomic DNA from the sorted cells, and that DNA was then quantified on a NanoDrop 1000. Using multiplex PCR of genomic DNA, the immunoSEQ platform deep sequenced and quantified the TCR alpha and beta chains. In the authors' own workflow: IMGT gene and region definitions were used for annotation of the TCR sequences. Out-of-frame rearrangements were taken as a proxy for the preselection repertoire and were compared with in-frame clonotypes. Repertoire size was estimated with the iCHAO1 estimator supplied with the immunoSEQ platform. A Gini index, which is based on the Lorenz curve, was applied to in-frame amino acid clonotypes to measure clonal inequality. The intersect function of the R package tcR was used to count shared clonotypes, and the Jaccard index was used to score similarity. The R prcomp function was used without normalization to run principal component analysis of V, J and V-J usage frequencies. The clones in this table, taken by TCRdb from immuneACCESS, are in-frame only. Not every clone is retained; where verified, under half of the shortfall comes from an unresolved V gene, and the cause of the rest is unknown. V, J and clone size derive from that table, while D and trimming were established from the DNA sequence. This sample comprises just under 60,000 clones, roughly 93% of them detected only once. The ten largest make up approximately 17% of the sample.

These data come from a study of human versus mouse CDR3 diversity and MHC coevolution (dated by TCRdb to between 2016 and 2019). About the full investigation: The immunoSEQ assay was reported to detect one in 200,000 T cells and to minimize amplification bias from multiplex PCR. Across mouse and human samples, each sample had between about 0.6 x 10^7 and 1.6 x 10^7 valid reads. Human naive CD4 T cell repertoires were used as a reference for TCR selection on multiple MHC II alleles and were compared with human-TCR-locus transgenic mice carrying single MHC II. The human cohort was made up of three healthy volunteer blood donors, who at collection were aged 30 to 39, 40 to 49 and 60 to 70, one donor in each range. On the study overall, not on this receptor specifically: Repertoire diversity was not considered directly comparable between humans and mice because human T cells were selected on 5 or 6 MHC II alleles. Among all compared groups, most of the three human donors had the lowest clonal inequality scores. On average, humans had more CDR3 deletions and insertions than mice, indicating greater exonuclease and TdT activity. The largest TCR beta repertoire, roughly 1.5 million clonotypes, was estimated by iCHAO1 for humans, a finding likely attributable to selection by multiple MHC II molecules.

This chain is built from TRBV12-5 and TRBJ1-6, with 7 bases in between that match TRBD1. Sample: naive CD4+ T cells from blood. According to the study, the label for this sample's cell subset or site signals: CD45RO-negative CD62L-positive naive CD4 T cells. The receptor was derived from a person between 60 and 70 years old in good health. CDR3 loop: CASGSGTARYSPLHF. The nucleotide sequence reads TGTGCTAGTGGATCCGGGACAGCGAGATATTCACCCCTCCACTTT.